This T cell receptor (beta chain) was captured in a study of CD8+ T cells in alopecia areata. This clone was counted a few times. V was trimmed by 11 bases and J by 0 bases, leaving 15 bases between them. CDR1 MNHEY and CDR2 SVGAGI come from the germline V gene. This CDR3 region has 14 residues. Extraction of RNA preceded its reverse transcription into cDNA, which served as the sequencing template. The method was immunoSEQ multiplex PCR; TCRdb's version includes in-frame clones alone and lacks a portion of them. The sample yields 200,000 to 250,000 clones, about three fifths seen once. This sequence joins TRBV6-5 and TRBJ2-3; D uncertain. The TCR originated in a human donor with alopecia areata. The sequencing here drew on CD4+ T cells sorted from blood, taken at week 0. The CDR3 here is CAVRVSLSTDTQYF. The CDR3 nucleotides are TGTGCCGTAAGAGTATCGTTAAGCACAGATACGCAGTATTTT.